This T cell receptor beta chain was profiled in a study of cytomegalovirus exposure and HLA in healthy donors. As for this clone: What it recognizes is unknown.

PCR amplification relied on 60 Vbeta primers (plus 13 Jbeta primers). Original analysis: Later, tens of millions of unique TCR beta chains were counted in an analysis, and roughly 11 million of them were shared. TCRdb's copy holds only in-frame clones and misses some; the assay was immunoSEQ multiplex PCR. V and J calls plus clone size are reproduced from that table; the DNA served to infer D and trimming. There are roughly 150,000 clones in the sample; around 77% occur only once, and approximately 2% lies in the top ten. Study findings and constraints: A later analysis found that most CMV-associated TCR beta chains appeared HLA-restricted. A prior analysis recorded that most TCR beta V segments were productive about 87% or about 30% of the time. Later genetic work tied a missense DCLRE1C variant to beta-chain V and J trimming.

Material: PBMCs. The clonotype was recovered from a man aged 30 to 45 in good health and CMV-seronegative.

The CDR3 reads CAISNRGTDTQYF. DNA for the CDR3: TGTGCCATCAGTAACAGGGGAACAGATACGCAGTATTTT. The chain links TRBV10-3 to TRBJ2-3; 7 nucleotides line up with TRBD1. CDR1 is ENHRY, CDR2 SYGVKD, per germline. Trimming took 5 bases from V and 3 from J; bases not matched to a gene: 2. This CDR3 is 13 amino acids long.